This section outlines one T cell receptor beta chain sequence together with its context. The antigen it binds to is not known. Per-base qualities were not stored, and no clone one base away is much larger. The sample originates from a study of blood T cell repertoires in COVID-19 (TCRdb year 2020). Concerning the study at large: Samples covering the acute and convalescent phases of COVID-19 were provided by collaborators in the United States, Italy and Spain. The prospective study material was composed of cDNA or gDNA derived from T cells, B-cell-depleted T cells, or PBMCs. The dataset comprised deeply sampled blood TCRbeta repertoires from subjects exposed to, actively infected with, or recovered from COVID-19. The repertoires were released in a freely available public database intended as a resource for research on the immune response to SARS-CoV-2. Samples were obtained from the ongoing ImmuneRACE study (first 160 participants) and from 1,254 subjects provided by 6 global collaborators. Sample metadata almost always included a de-identified subject ID, COVID-19 status, age in years and sex. HLA class I and class II types, where available, came from metadata supplied by the sample provider rather than from assay-based typing. The paper's findings and limits, for the study overall: The quantity of clinical and demographic metadata differed by source and by participant and was supplied without curation.

V was cut back by 6 bases and J by 6 bases, leaving a gap of 12 bases between them. The CDR3 runs 12 amino acids, cysteine and phenylalanine included. Left in the record is the CDR3 DNA by itself, 36 bases read in frame from the first base. From the germline V gene (reference sequence), CDR1 is LNHDA and CDR2 is SQIVND. The immunoSEQ Assay, a bias-controlled multiplex PCR, was used to amplify TCRbeta CDR3 regions from genomic DNA. Processing in the source paper ran as follows. The number of nucleated cells in each sample was estimated by amplification of reference gene primers within the assay. To quantify the absolute abundance of each unique TCRbeta CDR3 rearrangement, sequence reads were collapsed and filtered. For each sample, productive Simpson clonality was calculated as the square root of Simpson's diversity index over productive rearrangements. Held by TCRdb, this immuneACCESS table contains in-frame sequences only and omits some clones. Under half of the omission traces to an unresolved V gene where checked; the cause of the rest is unknown. V and J calls plus clone size are reproduced from that table; the DNA served to infer D and trimming. Here the sample has around 300,000 clones; 89% occur a single time. 1.5% to 2% of the sample is taken by the ten largest.

Enrolling through a virtual design, the prospective study's participants ranged in age from about 18 to 89 years and lived across 24 United States geographic areas. In the prospective study, cohorts were assigned on the basis of participant-reported clinical history obtained from a screening survey and a study questionnaire. ImmuneRACE Cohort 3 recovered participants were defined by two consecutive negative NP/OP PCR tests, healthcare professional clearance, or symptom resolution. Each participant in the prospective study had whole blood, serum and a nasopharyngeal or oropharyngeal swab collected by mobile phlebotomists. Participants in the prospective study had the option to provide additional blood draws and questionnaires over an approximately 2-month period. Prospective study blood samples were shipped either frozen or at room temperature before DNA extraction.

The sample comprised PBMCs or T cells enriched from blood (not recorded which). The sequence derives from a woman in her thirties or forties who had recovered from COVID-19. The rearrangement joined TRBV19 to TRBJ2-7, with TRBD1 tentatively as D gene (6 bases match). This receptor has the CDR3 CASRDRGGEQYF. In nucleotide form, the sequence is TGTGCCAGTAGGGATCGAGGGGGCGAGCAGTACTTC.